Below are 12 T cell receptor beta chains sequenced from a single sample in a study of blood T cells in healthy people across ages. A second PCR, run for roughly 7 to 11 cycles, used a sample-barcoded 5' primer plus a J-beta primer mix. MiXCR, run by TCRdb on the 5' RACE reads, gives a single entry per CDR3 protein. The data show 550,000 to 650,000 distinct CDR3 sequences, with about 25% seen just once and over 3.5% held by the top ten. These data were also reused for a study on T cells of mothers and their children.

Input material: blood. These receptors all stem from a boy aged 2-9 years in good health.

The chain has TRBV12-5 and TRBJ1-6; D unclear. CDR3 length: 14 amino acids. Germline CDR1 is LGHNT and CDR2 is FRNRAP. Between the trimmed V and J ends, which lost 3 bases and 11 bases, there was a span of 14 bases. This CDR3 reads CASGFPDTATPLHF. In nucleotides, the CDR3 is TGTGCTAGTGGTTTTCCCGACACCGCCACACCCCTCCACTTT. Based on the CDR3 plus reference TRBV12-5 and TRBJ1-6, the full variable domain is DARVTQTPRHKVTEMGQEVTMRCQPILGHNTVFWYRQTMMQGLELLAYFRNRAPLDDSGMPKDRFSAEMPDATLATLKIQPSEPRDSAVYFCASGFPDTATPLHFGNGTRLTVT.

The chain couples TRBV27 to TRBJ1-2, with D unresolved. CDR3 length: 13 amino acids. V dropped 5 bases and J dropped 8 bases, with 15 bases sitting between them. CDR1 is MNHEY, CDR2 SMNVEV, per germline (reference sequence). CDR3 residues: CASSPSPYSGYTF. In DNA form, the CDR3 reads TGTGCCAGCAGTCCTTCCCCGTATTCGGGCTACACCTTC.

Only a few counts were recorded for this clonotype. CDR3 amino acids: CSVEGLSDEQYF. CDR3 bases: TGCAGCGTTGAAGGGTTAAGTGACGAGCAGTACTTC. This chain connects TRBV29-1 to TRBJ2-5; unclear D gene. The J call is uncertain, as TRBJ2-7 better fits the DNA end. The CDR3 has 12 residues. Germline lookup yields CDR1 SQVTM and CDR2 ANQGSEA.

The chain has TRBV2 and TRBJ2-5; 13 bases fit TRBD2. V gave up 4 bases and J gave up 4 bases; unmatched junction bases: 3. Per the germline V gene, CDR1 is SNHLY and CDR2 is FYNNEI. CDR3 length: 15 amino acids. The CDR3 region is CASSGRLAGGETQYF. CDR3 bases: TGTGCCAGCAGTGGCCGACTAGCGGGGGGAGAGACCCAGTACTTC.

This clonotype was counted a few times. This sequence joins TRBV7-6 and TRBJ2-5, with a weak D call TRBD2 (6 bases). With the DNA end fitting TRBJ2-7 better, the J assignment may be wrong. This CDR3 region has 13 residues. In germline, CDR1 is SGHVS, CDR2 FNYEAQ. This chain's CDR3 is CASSLGGESEQYF. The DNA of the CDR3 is TGTGCCAGCAGCTTAGGGGGGGAAAGCGAGCAGTACTTC.

CDR3 sequence (DNA): TGTGCCAGCAGCTTAGGAAGTAGCGTAGAGACCCAGTACTTC. Translation: CASSLGSSVETQYF. The V gene is TRBV7-9, the J gene TRBJ2-5; TRBD2 is a possible D gene (5 bases). Germline CDR1 is SEHNR and CDR2 is FQNEAQ (reference sequence). The CDR3 is 14 amino acids. The V gene lost 1 base and the J gene lost 4 bases, with 10 bases spanning the gap.

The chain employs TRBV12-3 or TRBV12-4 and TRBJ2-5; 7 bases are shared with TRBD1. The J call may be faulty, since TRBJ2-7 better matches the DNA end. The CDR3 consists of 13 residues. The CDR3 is CASTWDRKNEQYF. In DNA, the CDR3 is TGTGCCAGCACCTGGGACAGAAAGAACGAGCAGTACTTC.

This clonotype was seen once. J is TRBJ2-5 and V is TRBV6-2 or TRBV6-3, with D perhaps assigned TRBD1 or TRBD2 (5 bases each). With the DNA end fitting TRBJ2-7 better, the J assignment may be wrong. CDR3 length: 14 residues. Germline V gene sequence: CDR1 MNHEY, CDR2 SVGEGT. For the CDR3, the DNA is TGTGCCAGCAGTTCCCCCCGGGGCGCCTACGAGCAGTACTTC. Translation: CASSSPRGAYEQYF.

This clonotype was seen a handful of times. The chain's CDR3 is CASSPEISGRFIGELFF. CDR3 DNA: TGCGCCAGCAGCCCCGAGATAAGCGGGAGGTTTATCGGGGAGCTGTTTTTT. This sequence joins TRBV5-1 and TRBJ2-2; TRBD2 matches at 9 bases. Germline CDR1 SGHRS, CDR2 YFSETQ. Losses at the gene ends were 4 bases for V and 7 bases for J; bases not matched to a gene: 14. The CDR3 is 17 residues long. Combining the CDR3 with reference TRBV5-1 and TRBJ2-2 gives the whole variable domain KAGVTQTPRYLIKTRGQQVTLSCSPISGHRSVSWYQQTPGQGLQFLFEYFSETQRNKGNFPGRFSGRQFSNSRSEMNVSTLELGDSALYLCASSPEISGRFIGELFFGEGSRLTVL.

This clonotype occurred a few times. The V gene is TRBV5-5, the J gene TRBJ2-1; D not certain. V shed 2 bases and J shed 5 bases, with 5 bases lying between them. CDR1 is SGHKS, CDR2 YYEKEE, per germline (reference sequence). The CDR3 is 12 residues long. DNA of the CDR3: TGTGCCAGCAGCTTTTTACACAATGAGCAGTTCTTC. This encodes CASSFLHNEQFF.

CDR3 residues: CASSLVREAGLYGYTF. CDR3 in DNA: TGTGCCAGCAGCTTAGTTCGAGAAGCCGGACTCTATGGCTACACCTTC. The rearrangement joins TRBV11-2 to TRBJ1-2; D not resolved. V was shortened by 1 base and J by 4 bases, with 16 bases between the two germline ends. Germline CDR1 and CDR2: SGHAT and FQNNGV. This CDR3 comprises 16 residues.

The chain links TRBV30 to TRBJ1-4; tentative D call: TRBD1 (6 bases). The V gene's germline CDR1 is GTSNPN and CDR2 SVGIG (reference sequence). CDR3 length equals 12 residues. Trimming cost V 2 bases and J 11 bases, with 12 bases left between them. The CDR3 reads CAWSSTGTKLFF. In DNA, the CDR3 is TGTGCCTGGAGTTCCACAGGGACGAAACTGTTTTTT.